The sequence of this T cell receptor beta chain was determined in a study of T cell clonotyping in hematopoietic cell transplantation. Background on the study: Cytoreduction preceded collection of pretransplant recipient samples. Study-wide findings and caveats: Higher Inverse Simpson Index values in graft donor and pretransplant recipient predicted broader posttransplant TCR diversity. Recipient TCR diversity dropped after transplant; expanded clonotypes rose from day 30 to 180. Without cell sorting, CD4 versus CD8 contributions remain unresolved.

Points on this clone: Its antigen is unidentified.

The CDR3 spans 16 residues. V dropped 1 base and J dropped 3; count of bases not matched to a gene: 6. CDR1 is SGHRS, CDR2 YFSETQ, per germline. The method was immunoSEQ multiplex PCR; TCRdb's version includes in-frame clones alone and lacks a portion of them. Among about 47,000 clones listed, around 84% were seen once. Time point indicated: recipient sample about 28 days before transplant, after cytoreduction. The clonotype comes from a man in his fifties or sixties with myelodysplastic syndrome. Some clones in this sample may be carry-over from other donors' samples. The chain links TRBV5-1 to TRBJ1-4, with TRBD1 identical over 7 bases. Sequences were derived from peripheral blood mononuclear cells, sampled before stem cell transplant. The chain's CDR3 is CASSLSPGTANEKLFF. As DNA, the CDR3 is TGCGCCAGCAGCTTGAGTCCCGGGACAGCTAATGAAAAACTGTTTTTT.